This T cell receptor beta chain was identified during a study of cytomegalovirus exposure and HLA in healthy donors. Amplification used 60 Vbeta primers and 13 Jbeta primers. The assay was immunoSEQ multiplex PCR, and TCRdb's table has in-frame clones only and misses some. The listing contains 150,000 or so clones. The CDR3 has 17 amino acids. Per germline, CDR1 SGHRS and CDR2 YFSETQ. V lost 4 bases to trimming and J lost 3 bases; unmatched junction nucleotides: 8. The clonotype was recovered from a woman between 45 and 65 years old in good health and CMV-seronegative. Material for sequencing was PBMCs. This chain connects TRBV5-1 to TRBJ2-1, with TRBD2 matching over 12 bases. DNA of the CDR3: TGCGCCAGCAGCCCCGGGACTAGCGGGCCGAACTACAATGAGCAGTTCTTC. The encoded protein is CASSPGTSGPNYNEQFF.